This is a list of T cell receptor beta chains from one sample in a study of T-cell memory formation after mild COVID-19. TCRdb re-called the 5' RACE reads through MiXCR, storing one row per CDR3 protein. The sample gives more than 110,000 distinct CDR3 sequences, under 30% of which show up once; approximately 24% is in the top ten. Sequenced: PBMCs or a T cell subset sorted from them (not recorded which). The receptors were gathered from an adult woman who had mild COVID-19 (a few samples of this study predate the infection). Cell type and time point are not known. Each CDR3 is given with its conserved first and last residue. Each record gives: CDR3 length, clone size, V gene, D gene, J gene, CDR3 protein, CDR3 DNA. The D gene is left open where the match is weak. The size of a clone is reported for some rows only, either as once, few or many, or as a class for expanded clones.

cdr3_length: 17
clone_size: few
v_call: TRBV11-3
d_call: .
j_call: TRBJ2-3
cdr3_aa: CASSPLQGEGRGDTQYF
cdr3_nt: TGTGCCAGCAGCCCCCTTCAGGGGGAGGGCCGGGGAGATACGCAGTATTTT

cdr3_length: 14
clone_size: .
v_call: TRBV20-1
d_call: TRBD1
j_call: TRBJ1-1
cdr3_aa: CSAPDREGNTEAFF
cdr3_nt: TGCAGTGCTCCGGACAGGGAGGGGAACACTGAAGCTTTCTTT

cdr3_length: 11
clone_size: .
v_call: TRBV4-3
d_call: .
j_call: TRBJ2-1
cdr3_aa: CASSQDNVQFF
cdr3_nt: TGCGCCAGCAGCCAAGATAACGTGCAGTTCTTC

cdr3_length: 15
clone_size: few
v_call: TRBV2
d_call: TRBD2
j_call: TRBJ2-1
cdr3_aa: CASSAGAGAYNEQFF
cdr3_nt: TGTGCCAGCAGCGCCGGGGCGGGAGCTTACAATGAGCAGTTCTTC

cdr3_length: 13
clone_size: .
v_call: TRBV13
d_call: .
j_call: TRBJ1-1
cdr3_aa: CASRAPGDTEAFF
cdr3_nt: TGTGCCAGCAGAGCCCCGGGGGACACTGAAGCTTTCTTT

cdr3_length: 15
clone_size: .
v_call: TRBV7-9
d_call: .
j_call: TRBJ2-7
cdr3_aa: CASSLVAGSRTRQYF
cdr3_nt: TGTGCCAGCAGCTTAGTTGCAGGCTCGAGGACGAGGCAGTACTTC

cdr3_length: 14
clone_size: few
v_call: TRBV6-6
d_call: TRBD1
j_call: TRBJ1-2
cdr3_aa: CASSYPGTGRGYTF
cdr3_nt: TGTGCCAGCAGTTACCCCGGGACAGGGAGAGGCTACACCTTC

cdr3_length: 15
clone_size: .
v_call: TRBV7-9
d_call: .
j_call: TRBJ2-7
cdr3_aa: CASSSAGTFSYEQYF
cdr3_nt: TGTGCCAGCAGCTCGGCCGGGACTTTTTCCTACGAGCAGTACTTC

cdr3_length: 16
clone_size: once
v_call: TRBV7-9
d_call: TRBD2
j_call: TRBJ2-5
cdr3_aa: CASSQIQTSGQETQYF
cdr3_nt: TGTGCCAGCAGCCAAATCCAGACTAGCGGCCAAGAGACCCAGTACTTC

cdr3_length: 16
clone_size: few
v_call: TRBV10-3
d_call: .
j_call: TRBJ1-2
cdr3_aa: CAITGEYSGGNYGYTF
cdr3_nt: TGTGCCATCACCGGGGAGTACAGTGGAGGAAACTATGGCTACACCTTC

cdr3_length: 14
clone_size: .
v_call: TRBV5-1
d_call: TRBD1
j_call: TRBJ1-2
cdr3_aa: CASSLTTGVYGYTF
cdr3_nt: TGCGCCAGCAGCTTGACAACAGGGGTCTATGGCTACACCTTC

cdr3_length: 14
clone_size: few
v_call: TRBV2
d_call: .
j_call: TRBJ2-1
cdr3_aa: CASSGEGVEGEQFF
cdr3_nt: TGTGCCAGCAGTGGCGAGGGCGTAGAGGGTGAGCAGTTCTTC

cdr3_length: 15
clone_size: .
v_call: TRBV29-1
d_call: TRBD1
j_call: TRBJ1-4
cdr3_aa: CSGYSRDRGDEKLFF
cdr3_nt: TGCAGCGGATACTCCCGGGACAGGGGAGATGAAAAACTGTTTTTT

cdr3_length: 14
clone_size: .
v_call: TRBV10-3
d_call: TRBD1
j_call: TRBJ2-7
cdr3_aa: CAISFGQGGYEQYF
cdr3_nt: TGTGCCATCAGCTTCGGACAGGGAGGCTACGAGCAGTACTTC

cdr3_length: 13
clone_size: .
v_call: TRBV30
d_call: .
j_call: TRBJ1-4
cdr3_aa: CAWSVLGREKLFF
cdr3_nt: TGTGCCTGGAGTGTTTTGGGGCGTGAAAAACTGTTTTTT

cdr3_length: 14
clone_size: .
v_call: TRBV9
d_call: .
j_call: TRBJ2-7
cdr3_aa: CASAPGTRVYEQYF
cdr3_nt: TGTGCCAGCGCCCCGGGAACCCGAGTCTACGAGCAGTACTTC

cdr3_length: 15
clone_size: .
v_call: TRBV21-1
d_call: .
j_call: TRBJ2-3
cdr3_aa: CASSKDGSHTDTQYF
cdr3_nt: TGTGCCAGCAGCAAAGACGGCAGCCACACAGATACGCAGTATTTT

cdr3_length: 15
clone_size: few
v_call: TRBV7-2
d_call: .
j_call: TRBJ1-5
cdr3_aa: CASSLWEYSNQPQHF
cdr3_nt: TGTGCCAGCAGCTTATGGGAATATAGCAATCAGCCCCAGCATTTT

cdr3_length: 14
clone_size: few
v_call: TRBV7-9
d_call: .
j_call: TRBJ2-2
cdr3_aa: CASSLASSTGELFF
cdr3_nt: TGTGCCAGCAGCTTAGCGAGTAGCACCGGGGAGCTGTTTTTT

cdr3_length: 13
clone_size: many
v_call: TRBV5-1
d_call: .
j_call: TRBJ1-1
cdr3_aa: CASSLAGNTEAFF
cdr3_nt: TGCGCCAGCAGCTTGGCAGGGAACACTGAAGCTTTCTTT

cdr3_length: 15
clone_size: .
v_call: TRBV3-1
d_call: .
j_call: TRBJ2-2
cdr3_aa: CASSPGPFMTGELFF
cdr3_nt: TGTGCCAGCAGCCCGGGCCCGTTCATGACCGGGGAGCTGTTTTTT

cdr3_length: 16
clone_size: .
v_call: TRBV14
d_call: TRBD2
j_call: TRBJ2-2
cdr3_aa: CASSQALAGGTGELFF
cdr3_nt: TGTGCCAGCAGCCAAGCCTTAGCGGGAGGCACCGGGGAGCTGTTTTTT

cdr3_length: 15
clone_size: few
v_call: TRBV12-3/TRBV12-4
d_call: TRBD2
j_call: TRBJ2-7
cdr3_aa: CASTSYGAGVYEQYF
cdr3_nt: TGTGCCAGCACCTCTTATGGGGCGGGGGTATACGAGCAGTACTTC

cdr3_length: 15
clone_size: few
v_call: TRBV6-8
d_call: .
j_call: TRBJ2-7
cdr3_aa: CASSSGHFSSYEQYF
cdr3_nt: TGTGCCAGCAGCTCGGGACATTTTAGCTCCTACGAGCAGTACTTC

cdr3_length: 16
clone_size: few
v_call: TRBV7-9
d_call: TRBD1
j_call: TRBJ2-5
cdr3_aa: CASSPQGDSWEETQYF
cdr3_nt: TGTGCCAGCAGCCCACAGGGGGACTCTTGGGAAGAGACCCAGTACTTC

cdr3_length: 16
clone_size: .
v_call: TRBV5-6
d_call: .
j_call: TRBJ1-4
cdr3_aa: CASSLVNGGPNEKLFF
cdr3_nt: TGTGCCAGCAGCTTGGTCAATGGGGGACCTAATGAAAAACTGTTTTTT

cdr3_length: 15
clone_size: .
v_call: TRBV9
d_call: .
j_call: TRBJ2-7
cdr3_aa: CASSVGTGQTDEQYF
cdr3_nt: TGTGCCAGCAGCGTAGGTACAGGACAGACGGACGAGCAGTACTTC

cdr3_length: 15
clone_size: .
v_call: TRBV3-1
d_call: .
j_call: TRBJ2-7
cdr3_aa: CASSQVGSKNYEQYF
cdr3_nt: TGTGCCAGCAGCCAAGTGGGTTCCAAGAACTACGAGCAGTACTTC

cdr3_length: 12
clone_size: few
v_call: TRBV12-3/TRBV12-4
d_call: TRBD1
j_call: TRBJ1-2
cdr3_aa: CASSTTGTGYTF
cdr3_nt: TGTGCCAGCAGCACGACAGGGACTGGCTACACCTTC

cdr3_length: 15
clone_size: few
v_call: TRBV12-3/TRBV12-4
d_call: TRBD2
j_call: TRBJ2-5
cdr3_aa: CASSPPGGSVKTQYF
cdr3_nt: TGTGCCAGCAGTCCCCCGGGCGGGAGTGTGAAGACCCAGTACTTC

cdr3_length: 19
clone_size: .
v_call: TRBV5-5
d_call: .
j_call: TRBJ1-1
cdr3_aa: CASSLWPDIGAQMNTEAFF
cdr3_nt: TGTGCCAGCAGCTTGTGGCCCGATATCGGGGCTCAGATGAACACTGAAGCTTTCTTT

cdr3_length: 16
clone_size: .
v_call: TRBV5-6
d_call: .
j_call: TRBJ1-6
cdr3_aa: CASSLRESSYNSPLHF
cdr3_nt: TGTGCCAGCAGCTTACGGGAGAGCTCCTATAATTCACCCCTCCACTTT

cdr3_length: 14
clone_size: few
v_call: TRBV29-1
d_call: TRBD1
j_call: TRBJ2-7
cdr3_aa: CSVEGTGRDYEQYF
cdr3_nt: TGCAGCGTTGAGGGGACAGGACGAGACTACGAGCAGTACTTC

cdr3_length: 18
clone_size: .
v_call: TRBV30
d_call: TRBD2
j_call: TRBJ2-7
cdr3_aa: CAWSSVGTSGSPSYEQYF
cdr3_nt: TGTGCCTGGAGTAGTGTCGGGACTAGCGGGAGTCCCTCCTACGAGCAGTACTTC

cdr3_length: 15
clone_size: many
v_call: TRBV6-2/TRBV6-3
d_call: .
j_call: TRBJ2-7
cdr3_aa: CASSYSSEGSVEQYF
cdr3_nt: TGTGCCAGCAGTTACTCTAGCGAGGGAAGCGTCGAGCAGTACTTC

cdr3_length: 13
clone_size: few
v_call: TRBV5-1
d_call: .
j_call: TRBJ1-1
cdr3_aa: CASTPPGGPEAFF
cdr3_nt: TGCGCCAGCACCCCACCGGGGGGACCTGAAGCTTTCTTT

cdr3_length: 13
clone_size: .
v_call: TRBV12-3/TRBV12-4
d_call: .
j_call: TRBJ1-2
cdr3_aa: CASSLGHHYGYTF
cdr3_nt: TGTGCCAGCAGTTTAGGACACCACTATGGCTACACCTTC

cdr3_length: 13
clone_size: .
v_call: TRBV30
d_call: .
j_call: TRBJ2-1
cdr3_aa: CAWSTDSYNEQFF
cdr3_nt: TGTGCCTGGAGTACAGACTCCTACAATGAGCAGTTCTTC

cdr3_length: 15
clone_size: .
v_call: TRBV6-1
d_call: TRBD1
j_call: TRBJ2-2
cdr3_aa: CASSEGTGNTGELFF
cdr3_nt: TGTGCCAGCAGTGAAGGGACAGGGAATACCGGGGAGCTGTTTTTT

cdr3_length: 16
clone_size: .
v_call: TRBV7-9
d_call: TRBD1
j_call: TRBJ1-1
cdr3_aa: CASSLLGGQGFAEAFF
cdr3_nt: TGTGCCAGCAGCCTCTTAGGGGGACAGGGTTTCGCTGAAGCTTTCTTT

cdr3_length: 14
clone_size: many
v_call: TRBV2
d_call: .
j_call: TRBJ2-7
cdr3_aa: CASRDGVRGYEQYF
cdr3_nt: TGTGCCAGCAGAGATGGAGTTAGGGGCTACGAGCAGTACTTC

cdr3_length: 13
clone_size: few
v_call: TRBV9
d_call: TRBD2
j_call: TRBJ2-5
cdr3_aa: CASSGSGEETQYF
cdr3_nt: TGTGCCAGCAGCGGAAGCGGGGAAGAGACCCAGTACTTC